The source of this TCR beta chain is a study of CD8 T cells in ankylosing spondylitis listed by TCRdb under 2017. Background for the entire study: The study profiled T cell receptor beta repertoires in healthy donors and ankylosing spondylitis patients to find disease-linked TCR variants. Peripheral blood was sampled, and synovial fluid was additionally collected from ankylosing spondylitis patients. The whole study cohort included some 100 healthy donors and around 25 ankylosing spondylitis patients.

V and J lose 0 bases and 7 bases, and a span of 21 bases separates them. The CDR3 holds 16 amino acids from the cysteine to the phenylalanine. Just the 48-base CDR3 DNA is kept, in frame starting at base 1. For CDR1 and CDR2, the germline V gene (reference sequence) lists DFQATT and SNEGSKA. General conclusions and limits of the study: A CD8+ phenotype was shown by the disease-linked clones, which were found at relatively low frequencies in peripheral blood. Some TCR beta motif variants had previously been reported in synovial fluid and blood of reactive arthritis patients, which suggested common disease-initiation mechanisms. The disease-linked clones were reported as significantly enriched in matched synovial fluid samples from ankylosing spondylitis patients. A TCR beta motif made up of 7 to 9 highly homologous amino acid variants appeared to be characteristic of blood from ankylosing spondylitis patients.

This clonotype was seen ten or more times. It lacks a known antigen. The sample holds no much larger clone one base away, and base qualities are not on file. The listed sequencing device is Illumina HiSeq 2500. Quantitative 5'-RACE with molecular barcodes was the method used to prepare the TCR beta libraries. The paper's processing steps were these. A new computational method, built on a probabilistic model of VDJ rearrangement, was used to identify disease-linked TCR variants. Clones were called with MiXCR by TCRdb after fastp trimmed the public reads at Q25, and only in-frame beta chains were retained. Every CDR3 protein is listed once, alongside the most common genes and DNA of its rows. The V and J calls were not made by the authors but by TCRdb's processing. The sample table records around 330,000 distinct CDR3 sequences; 11% of these occur just once. The ten largest clones capture roughly 9.1% of the sample.

The chain is made from TRBV20-1 and TRBJ2-5; confidence is insufficient to name the D gene. The specimen was blood, either unsorted or a sorted T cell fraction (not recorded which). This TCR was sampled from a female donor with ankylosing spondylitis or in good health (not recorded which). Read as DNA, the sequence is TGCAGTGCTAGAGATTCGGGTCCTCAGGCTAAAGGGACCCAGTACTTC. It translates to CSARDSGPQAKGTQYF.